Sequencing of this TCR beta chain was carried out in a study of blood T cell repertoires in COVID-19. Looking at the study overall: The analysed material was cDNA or gDNA that came from T cells, B-cell-depleted T cells, or PBMCs.

The CDR3 spans 17 residues. Germline lookup yields CDR1 SGHRS and CDR2 YFSETQ. V was clipped by 4 bases and J by 3 bases; unmatched bases: 6. Using immunoSEQ multiplex PCR, the repertoire was profiled, and TCRdb retains in-frame clones only, with some absent. The data contain 30,000 to 40,000 clones, approximately 88% of them singletons. The rearrangement links TRBV5-1 to TRBJ2-3, with TRBD2 identical over 15 bases. The TCR sequence derives from a man aged 55 to 69 with active COVID-19. Sequencing input: peripheral blood. CDR3 sequence reads: CASSPRTSGRGTDTQYF. The CDR3 nucleotides are TGCGCCAGCAGCCCCCGGACTAGCGGGAGGGGGACAGATACGCAGTATTTT.